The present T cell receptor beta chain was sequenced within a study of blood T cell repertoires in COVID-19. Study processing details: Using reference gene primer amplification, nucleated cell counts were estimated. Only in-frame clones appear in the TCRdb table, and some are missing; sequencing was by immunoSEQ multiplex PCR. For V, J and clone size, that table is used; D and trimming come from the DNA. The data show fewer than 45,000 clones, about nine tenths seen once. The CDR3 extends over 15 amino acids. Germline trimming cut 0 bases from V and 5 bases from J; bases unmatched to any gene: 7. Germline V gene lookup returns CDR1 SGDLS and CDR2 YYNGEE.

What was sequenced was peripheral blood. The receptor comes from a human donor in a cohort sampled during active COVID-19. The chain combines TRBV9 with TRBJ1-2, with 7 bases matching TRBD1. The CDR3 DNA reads TGTGCCAGCAGCGTAGACCCGGGACAGCAGTATGGCTACACCTTC. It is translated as CASSVDPGQQYGYTF. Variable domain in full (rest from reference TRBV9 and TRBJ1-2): DSGVTQTPKHLITATGQRVTLRCSPRSGDLSVYWYQQSLDQGLQFLIQYYNGEERAKGNILERFSAQQFPDLHSELNLSSLELGDSALYFCASSVDPGQQYGYTFGSGTRLTVV.